The 22 T cell receptor beta chains reported below all come from one sample, sequenced in a study of lymphopenia after photon versus proton radiotherapy. Assay: immunoSEQ multiplex PCR; the TCRdb copy retains only in-frame clones and omits some. This table has 160,000 or so clones, 80% to 90% appearing once. The specimen was peripheral blood, collected from a patient treated with photon-based radiotherapy. These receptors originate from a man aged 50 to 60 with gastric cancer.

This clone was detected only a few times. V is TRBV5-5 and J is TRBJ2-5; D is unresolved. Looked up from germline, CDR1 is SGHKS and CDR2 is YYEKEE (reference sequence). V lost 4 bases to trimming and J lost 4 bases, with 11 bases between them. The length of the CDR3 is 13 residues. The CDR3 bases are TGTGCCAGCAGCATGGTCCCTCCAGAGACCCAGTACTTC. Its protein product is CASSMVPPETQYF.

The table lists this clone with a count of one. The rearrangement uses TRBV19 and TRBJ2-7; 9 bases fit TRBD2. This CDR3 has 16 amino acids. Germline V gene sequence: CDR1 LNHDA, CDR2 SQIVND (reference sequence). After removal of 10 bases from V and 5 bases from J, the junction contained 18 bases not matched to a gene. This chain's CDR3 is CATTGSASGMSNEQYF. The CDR3 DNA sequence: TGTGCCACCACCGGGTCGGCTAGCGGGATGAGCAACGAGCAGTACTTC.

The rearrangement joins TRBV18 to TRBJ2-7, with a tentative D call TRBD2 (6 bases). The CDR3 consists of 12 residues. Germline CDR1 is KGHSH and CDR2 is LQKENI. V was trimmed by 3 bases and J by 6 bases, leaving 9 bases between them. The CDR3 sequence: CASSPLGGEQYF. Here the CDR3 DNA reads TGTGCCAGCTCACCGCTCGGGGGCGAGCAGTACTTC.

Of note for this clone: Other DNA variants within this sample encode the same CDR3. This rearrangement joins TRBV7-3 to TRBJ2-1; D is tentatively TRBD1 or TRBD2 (5 bases each). Germline loops: CDR1 SGHTA, CDR2 FQGTGA. This CDR3 region has 15 residues. V was shortened by 1 base and J by 3 bases, with 10 bases between the two germline ends. The CDR3 loop reads CASSLNVGVYNEQFF. The CDR3 coding sequence is TGTGCCAGCAGCTTAAATGTGGGGGTCTACAATGAGCAGTTCTTC.

J is TRBJ2-1 and V is TRBV5-6; 7 bases align to TRBD2. From germline, CDR1 is SGHDT and CDR2 YYEEEE. V shed 0 bases, J shed 8 bases, and the junction held 8 bases outside the gene matches. The CDR3 spans 15 residues. CDR3 protein: CASSLGHPGGHEQFF. The CDR3 nucleotides read TGTGCCAGCAGCTTGGGCCATCCGGGGGGTCATGAGCAGTTCTTC.

The chain uses TRBV10-3 and TRBJ1-5; D call uncertain. Germline V gene lookup returns CDR1 ENHRY and CDR2 SYGVKD. CDR3 size: 14 residues. Trimming pared 0 bases from V and 5 bases from J, leaving 8 bases between. CDR3 residues: CAISESENHQPQHF. CDR3 sequence (DNA): TGTGCCATCAGTGAGTCCGAGAACCATCAGCCCCAGCATTTT.

This chain uses TRBV7-2 with TRBJ2-7; TRBD2 matches 13 bases. This CDR3 contains 16 residues. Trimming cost V 2 bases and J 2 bases; bases outside gene matches: 3. The germline CDR1 and CDR2 sequences are SGHTA and FQGNSA. In DNA form, the CDR3 reads TGTGCCAGCAGCTTAAGGGGGACTAGCGGGACCTACGAGCAGTACTTC. Amino acids: CASSLRGTSGTYEQYF.

J is TRBJ1-1 and V is TRBV18; D not certain. The V end was cut by 0 bases, the J end by 8 bases, with 13 bases between. Germline V gives CDR1 KGHSH, CDR2 LQKENI. The CDR3 runs to 14 residues. The CDR3 DNA reads TGTGCCAGCTCACCACCGGTCCGTGACGGGGAAGCTTTCTTT. It encodes CASSPPVRDGEAFF.

This clone was observed a few times. This chain connects TRBV4-1 to TRBJ1-2; TRBD1 matches 9 bases. There are 15 residues in the CDR3. Germline-derived CDR1 and CDR2 are MGHRA and YSYEKL. V lost 1 base and J lost 8; bases outside the gene matches: 8. CDR3 DNA: TGCGCCAGCAGCCAAGGGAGGACAGGGGTCGACGGCTACACCTTC. Encoded protein: CASSQGRTGVDGYTF.

This chain uses TRBV7-9 with TRBJ1-1; D is possibly TRBD1 (5 bases). The V end lost 3 bases, the J end lost 6 bases, and 11 bases lay between the germline ends. CDR1 and CDR2 from the germline V gene are SEHNR and FQNEAQ (reference sequence). The CDR3 is 13 residues long. CDR3 sequence: CASSLEGASEAFF. The CDR3 DNA is TGTGCCAGCAGCTTGGAAGGGGCCTCTGAAGCTTTCTTT.

CDR3 residues: CASSLDGVSIQYF. In nucleotides, the CDR3 is TGTGCCAGCAGCTTAGACGGGGTCAGCATTCAGTACTTC. J is TRBJ2-4 and V is TRBV7-2; D may be TRBD2 (5 bases). The germline V gene encodes CDR1 SGHTA and CDR2 FQGNSA. The CDR3 is 13 residues long. Trimming left V 1 base short and J 9 bases short, with 10 bases between.

The rearrangement uses TRBV19 and TRBJ2-2, with 7 bases aligning to TRBD2. This CDR3 is 16 amino acids long. From germline, CDR1 is LNHDA and CDR2 SQIVND (reference sequence). V was pared by 1 base and J by 0 bases, with 2 bases of the junction left unmatched. This CDR3 is CASSIAGGSNTGELFF. The CDR3 nucleotides are TGTGCCAGTAGTATAGCGGGAGGATCGAACACCGGGGAGCTGTTTTTT.

The J gene is TRBJ2-7, the V gene TRBV11-2; D may be TRBD1 or TRBD2 (6 bases each). CDR3 size: 16 residues. V lost 4 bases and J 0 bases, leaving 16 bases between the germline ends. Per germline, CDR1 SGHAT and CDR2 FQNNGV. The CDR3 coding sequence is TGTGCCAGCAGCTCCCGGGGGACACGTAGCTCCTACGAGCAGTACTTC. This sequence encodes CASSSRGTRSSYEQYF.

The chain has TRBV29-1 and TRBJ2-5, with D perhaps matching TRBD2 (5 bases). Trimming took 7 bases from V and 4 from J, leaving 10 bases between them. The CDR3 consists of 11 residues. Germline V CDR1 and CDR2: SQVTM, ANQGSEA. As DNA, the CDR3 is TGCAGCGGGGCCGAGGGAGAGACCCAGTACTTC. Protein sequence: CSGAEGETQYF. The full variable domain, rest sourced from reference TRBV29-1 and TRBJ2-5, is SAVISQKPSRDICQRGTSLTIQCQVDSQVTMMFWYRQQPGQSLTLIATANQGSEATYESGFVIDKFPISRPNLTFSTLTVSNMSPEDSSIYLCSGAEGETQYFGPGTRLLVL.

This chain links TRBV5-1 with TRBJ1-4; unclear D gene. V was pared by 0 bases and J by 5 bases, with 14 bases between. Per the germline V gene, CDR1 is SGHRS and CDR2 is YFSETQ. The CDR3 covers 16 residues. Here the CDR3 reads CASSLDAGRGNEKLFF. As DNA, the CDR3 is TGCGCCAGCAGCTTGGACGCGGGCCGCGGCAATGAAAAACTGTTTTTT.

V is TRBV19 and J is TRBJ1-2, with 7 bases fitting TRBD1. The length of the CDR3 is 12 residues. From germline, CDR1 is LNHDA and CDR2 SQIVND (reference sequence). Trimming removed 9 bases from V and 6 bases from J; junction bases left unmatched: 7. The CDR3 DNA sequence: TGTGCCAGCCGGACAGGAGTAAATGGCTACACCTTC. Residues: CASRTGVNGYTF. Full variable domain (remainder filled in from reference TRBV19 and TRBJ1-2): DGGITQSPKYLFRKEGQNVTLSCEQNLNHDAMYWYRQDPGQGLRLIYYSQIVNDFQKGDIAEGYSVSREKKESFPLTVTSAQKNPTAFYLCASRTGVNGYTFGSGTRLTVV.

The chain uses TRBV7-2 and TRBJ1-1; TRBD1 is a possible D gene (5 bases). This CDR3 is 14 amino acids long. Germline V gene sequence: CDR1 SGHTA, CDR2 FQGNSA. V dropped 7 bases and J dropped 6 bases, with 18 bases sitting between them. CDR3 sequence reads: CASISGPAGAEAFF. CDR3 coding DNA: TGTGCCAGCATTTCGGGTCCCGCGGGGGCTGAAGCTTTCTTT.

The genes are TRBV19 and TRBJ2-5; the D gene is possibly TRBD1 (6 bases). The germline V gene encodes CDR1 LNHDA and CDR2 SQIVND (reference sequence). This CDR3 is built from 15 residues. Trimming removed 4 bases at V and 5 bases at J, with 17 bases between. CDR3 sequence reads: CASSNWTDRWETQYF. The CDR3 coding sequence is TGTGCCAGTAGTAACTGGACAGACCGGTGGGAGACCCAGTACTTC.

This chain connects TRBV5-6 to TRBJ2-1; 8 positions agree with TRBD2. V gave up 0 bases and J gave up 8 bases; unmatched junction bases: 7. Germline V CDR1 and CDR2: SGHDT, YYEEEE. The length of the CDR3 is 15 residues. In DNA, the CDR3 is TGTGCCAGCAGCTTGGTCCAGCGGGAGAGGCATGAGCAGTTCTTC. Amino acid sequence: CASSLVQRERHEQFF.

The rearrangement links TRBV21-1 to TRBJ2-7; the table's TRBD1 call for D was not verified on the DNA. TRBV21-1 is designated a pseudogene. The CDR3 covers 14 residues. The DNA of the CDR3 is TGTGCCAGCAGCGTTAGACAGGGCCACTACGAGCAGTACTTC. Protein product: CASSVRQGHYEQYF.

This rearrangement joins TRBV14 to TRBJ2-7; D remains unclear. Germline CDR1 is SGHDN and CDR2 is FVKESK. This CDR3 is built from 12 residues. Trimming took 4 bases from V and 0 from J, leaving 4 bases between them. The DNA for the CDR3 is TGTGCCAGCAGCCCGAGCTCCTACGAGCAGTACTTC. This gives the protein CASSPSSYEQYF.

This rearrangement joins TRBV6-1 to TRBJ2-2, with TRBD2 matching over 9 bases. The ends lost 6 bases at V and 4 bases at J; junction bases unmatched: 3. The CDR3 covers 14 residues. Germline V gene sequence: CDR1 MNHNS, CDR2 SASEGT. CDR3 in amino acids: CASRGTSSTGELFF. CDR3 DNA: TGTGCCAGCAGAGGGACTAGCAGCACCGGGGAGCTGTTTTTT.